This T cell receptor beta chain was captured in a study of response to subunit inactivated influenza vaccine. Study-wide results and caveats: Authors suggested seasonal influenza vaccinations each recruit few new T cells.

TCRdb called the RT-PCR reads again in MiXCR, with one record for every CDR3 protein. The sample lists approximately 300,000 distinct CDR3 sequences; 22% were seen once. In the case of this clonotype: Its antigen is still unknown.

This CDR3 has 19 residues. Germline V gene sequence: CDR1 DFQATT, CDR2 SNEGSKA (reference sequence). Trimming removed 1 base from V and 0 bases from J; junction bases left unmatched: 10. The material sequenced was PBMCs from blood, taken 21 months after vaccination. This chain connects TRBV20-1 to TRBJ2-4; 12 nucleotides agree with TRBD2. The sequence derives from a man between 50 and 70 years old who received an inactivated influenza vaccine. Here the CDR3 reads CSARAPLAGGEVAKNIQYF. The CDR3 DNA reads TGCAGTGCTAGAGCCCCCCTAGCGGGAGGGGAGGTAGCCAAAAACATTCAGTACTTC.